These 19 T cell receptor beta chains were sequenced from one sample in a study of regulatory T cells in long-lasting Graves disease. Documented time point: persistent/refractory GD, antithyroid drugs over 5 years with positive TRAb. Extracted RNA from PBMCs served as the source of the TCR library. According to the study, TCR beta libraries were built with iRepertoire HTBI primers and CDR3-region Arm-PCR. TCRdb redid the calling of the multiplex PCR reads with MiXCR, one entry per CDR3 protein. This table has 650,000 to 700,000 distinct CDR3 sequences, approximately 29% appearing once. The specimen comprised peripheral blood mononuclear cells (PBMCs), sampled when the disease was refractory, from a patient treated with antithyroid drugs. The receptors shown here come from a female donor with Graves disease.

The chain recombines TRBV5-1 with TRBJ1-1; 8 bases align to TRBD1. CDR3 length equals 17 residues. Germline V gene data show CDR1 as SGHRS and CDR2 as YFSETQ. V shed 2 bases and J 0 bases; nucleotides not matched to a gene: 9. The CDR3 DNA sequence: TGCGCCAGCAGCTTCGCCGGACAGGGAAACATGAACACTGAAGCTTTCTTT. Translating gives CASSFAGQGNMNTEAFF.

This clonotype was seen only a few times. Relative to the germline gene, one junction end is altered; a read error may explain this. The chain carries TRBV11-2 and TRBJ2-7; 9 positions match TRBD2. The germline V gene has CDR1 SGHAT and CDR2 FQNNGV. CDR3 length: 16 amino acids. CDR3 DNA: TGTGCCAGCAGTTTAGCCGCGCGGGAGGGCCAGAGGGTGCAGTACTTC. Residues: CASSLAAREGQRVQYF. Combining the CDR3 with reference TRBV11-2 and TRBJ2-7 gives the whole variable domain EAGVAQSPRYKIIEKRQSVAFWCNPISGHATLYWYQQILGQGPKLLIQFQNNGVVDDSQLPKDRFSAERLKGVDSTLKIQPAKLEDSAVYLCASSLAAREGQRVQYFGPGTRLTVT.

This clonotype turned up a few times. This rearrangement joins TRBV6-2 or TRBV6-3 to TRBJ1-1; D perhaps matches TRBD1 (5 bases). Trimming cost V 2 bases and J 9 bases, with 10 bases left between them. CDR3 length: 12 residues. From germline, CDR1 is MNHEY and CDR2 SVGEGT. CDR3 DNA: TGTGCCAGCAGTTACAGAGGGGCACAAGCTTTCTTT. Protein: CASSYRGAQAFF.

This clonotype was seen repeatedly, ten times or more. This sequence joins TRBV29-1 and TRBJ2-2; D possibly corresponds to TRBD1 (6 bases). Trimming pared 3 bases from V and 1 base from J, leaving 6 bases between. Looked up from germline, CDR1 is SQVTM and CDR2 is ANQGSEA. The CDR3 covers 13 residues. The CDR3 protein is CSVDRGNTGELFF. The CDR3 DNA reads TGCAGCGTTGACAGGGGGAACACCGGGGAGCTGTTTTTT.

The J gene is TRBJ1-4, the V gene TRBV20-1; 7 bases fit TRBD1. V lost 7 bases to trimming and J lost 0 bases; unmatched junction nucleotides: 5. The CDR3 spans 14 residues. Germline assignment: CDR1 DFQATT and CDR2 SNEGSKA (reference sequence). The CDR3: CSVRTGATNEKLFF. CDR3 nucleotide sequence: TGCAGTGTACGGACAGGTGCAACTAATGAAAAACTGTTTTTT.

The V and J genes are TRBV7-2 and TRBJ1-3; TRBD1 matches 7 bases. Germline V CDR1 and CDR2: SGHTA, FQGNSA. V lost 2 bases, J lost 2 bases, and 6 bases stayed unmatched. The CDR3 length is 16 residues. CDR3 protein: CASSLNDRVTGNTIYF. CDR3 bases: TGTGCCAGCAGCTTAAACGACAGGGTGACTGGAAACACCATATATTTT.

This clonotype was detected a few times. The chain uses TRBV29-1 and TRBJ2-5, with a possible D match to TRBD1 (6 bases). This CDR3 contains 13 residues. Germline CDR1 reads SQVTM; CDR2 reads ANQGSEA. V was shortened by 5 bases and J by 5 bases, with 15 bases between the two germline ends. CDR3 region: CSVPSPRGETQYF. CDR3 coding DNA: TGCAGCGTTCCTAGCCCGAGGGGGGAGACCCAGTACTTC.

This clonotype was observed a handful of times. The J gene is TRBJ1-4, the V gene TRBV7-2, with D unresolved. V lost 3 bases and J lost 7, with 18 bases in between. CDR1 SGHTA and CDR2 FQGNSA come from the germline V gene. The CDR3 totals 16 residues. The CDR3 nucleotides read TGTGCCAGCAGCTTGGGGTATGGGCTGCTCGGTGAAAAACTGTTTTTT. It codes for CASSLGYGLLGEKLFF.

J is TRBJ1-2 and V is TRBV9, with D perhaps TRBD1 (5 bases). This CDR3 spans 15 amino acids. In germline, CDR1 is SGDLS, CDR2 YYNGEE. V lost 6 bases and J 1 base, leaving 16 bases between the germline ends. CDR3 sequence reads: CASNPRGGRNYGYTF. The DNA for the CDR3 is TGTGCCAGCAACCCGCGGGGGGGACGTAACTATGGCTACACCTTC. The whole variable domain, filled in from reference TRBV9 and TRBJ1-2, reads DSGVTQTPKHLITATGQRVTLRCSPRSGDLSVYWYQQSLDQGLQFLIQYYNGEERAKGNILERFSAQQFPDLHSELNLSSLELGDSALYFCASNPRGGRNYGYTFGSGTRLTVV.

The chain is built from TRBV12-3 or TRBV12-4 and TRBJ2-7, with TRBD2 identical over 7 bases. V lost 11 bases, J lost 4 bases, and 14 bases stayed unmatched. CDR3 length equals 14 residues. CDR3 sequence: CAVSTSASSYEQYF. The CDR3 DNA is TGTGCCGTCAGTACTAGCGCAAGCTCTTACGAGCAGTACTTC.

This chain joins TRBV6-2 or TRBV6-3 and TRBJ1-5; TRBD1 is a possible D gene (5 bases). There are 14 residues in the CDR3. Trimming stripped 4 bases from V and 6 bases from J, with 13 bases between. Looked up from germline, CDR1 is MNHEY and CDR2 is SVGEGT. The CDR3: CASSWGRSTQPQHF. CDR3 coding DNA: TGTGCCAGCAGTTGGGGACGGAGTACTCAGCCCCAGCATTTT.

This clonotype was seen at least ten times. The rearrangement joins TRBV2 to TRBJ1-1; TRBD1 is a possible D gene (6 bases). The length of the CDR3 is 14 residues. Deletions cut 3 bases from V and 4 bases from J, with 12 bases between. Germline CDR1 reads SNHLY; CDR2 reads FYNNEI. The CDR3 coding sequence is TGTGCCAGCAGTGACTACACAGGGACCACTGAAGCTTTCTTT. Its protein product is CASSDYTGTTEAFF.

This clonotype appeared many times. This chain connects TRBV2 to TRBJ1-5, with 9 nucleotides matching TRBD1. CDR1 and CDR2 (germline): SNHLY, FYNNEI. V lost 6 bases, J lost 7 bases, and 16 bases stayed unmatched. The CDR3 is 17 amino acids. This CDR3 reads CASRKQGARGTGQPQHF. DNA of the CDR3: TGTGCCAGCAGGAAACAGGGGGCTAGGGGGACAGGCCAGCCCCAGCATTTT.

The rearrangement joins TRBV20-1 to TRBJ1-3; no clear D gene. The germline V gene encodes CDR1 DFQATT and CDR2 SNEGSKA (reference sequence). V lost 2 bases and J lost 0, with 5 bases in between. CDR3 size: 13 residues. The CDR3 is CSARQSSGNTIYF. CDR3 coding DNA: TGCAGTGCTAGACAGAGCTCTGGAAACACCATATATTTT.

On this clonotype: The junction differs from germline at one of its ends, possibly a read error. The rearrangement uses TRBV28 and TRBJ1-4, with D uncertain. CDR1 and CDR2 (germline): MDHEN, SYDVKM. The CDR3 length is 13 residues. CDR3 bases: TGTGCCAGCAGCCCCCTCTCTGGCAGAGCCGGGGTTTTT. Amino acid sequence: CASSPLSGRAGVF.

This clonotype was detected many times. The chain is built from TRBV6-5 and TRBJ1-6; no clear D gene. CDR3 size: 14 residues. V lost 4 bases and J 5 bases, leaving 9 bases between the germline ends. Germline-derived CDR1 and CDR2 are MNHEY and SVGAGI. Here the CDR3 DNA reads TGTGCCAGCAGTTTGGCGGGGAATAATTCACCCCTCCACTTT. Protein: CASSLAGNNSPLHF.

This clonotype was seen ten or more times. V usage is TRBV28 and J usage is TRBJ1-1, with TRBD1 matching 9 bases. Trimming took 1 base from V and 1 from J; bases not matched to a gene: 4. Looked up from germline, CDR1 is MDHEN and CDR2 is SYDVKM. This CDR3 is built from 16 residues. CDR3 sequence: CASSLSGQGRNTEAFF. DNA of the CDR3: TGTGCCAGCAGTTTATCGGGACAGGGACGGAACACTGAAGCTTTCTTT.

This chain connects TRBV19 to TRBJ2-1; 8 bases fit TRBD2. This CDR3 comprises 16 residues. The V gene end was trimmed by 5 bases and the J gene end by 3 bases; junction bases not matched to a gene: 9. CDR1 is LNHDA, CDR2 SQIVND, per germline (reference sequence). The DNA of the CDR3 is TGTGCCAGTAGTCCCATGCTGGCGGGGGGCTACAATGAGCAGTTCTTC. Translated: CASSPMLAGGYNEQFF.

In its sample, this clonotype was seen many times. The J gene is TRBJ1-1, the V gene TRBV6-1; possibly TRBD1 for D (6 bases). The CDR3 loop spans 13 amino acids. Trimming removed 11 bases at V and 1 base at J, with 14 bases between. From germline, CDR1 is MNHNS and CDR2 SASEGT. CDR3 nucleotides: TGTGCCTCCCTCAGGGGAGGGAACACTGAAGCTTTCTTT. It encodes CASLRGGNTEAFF.